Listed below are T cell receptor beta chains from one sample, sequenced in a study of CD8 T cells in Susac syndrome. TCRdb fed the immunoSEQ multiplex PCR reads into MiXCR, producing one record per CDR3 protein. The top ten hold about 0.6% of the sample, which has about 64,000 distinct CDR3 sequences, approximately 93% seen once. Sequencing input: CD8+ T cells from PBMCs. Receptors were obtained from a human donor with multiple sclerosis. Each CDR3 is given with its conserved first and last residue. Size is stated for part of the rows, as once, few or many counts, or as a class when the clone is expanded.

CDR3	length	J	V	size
CASSLFVTDTQYF	13	TRBJ2-3	TRBV27	-
CASSVGTSMITEAFF	15	TRBJ1-1	TRBV9	-
CASTLGIHIYEQYF	14	TRBJ2-7	TRBV28	-
CSADGTSESYEQYF	14	TRBJ2-7	TRBV20-1	-
CASSLETGTTDTQYF	15	TRBJ2-3	TRBV7-2	few
CSVESPNYNEQFF	13	TRBJ2-1	TRBV29-1	-
CASSRRYGYTF	11	TRBJ1-2	TRBV28	-
CSVEEWGGGVSGDTQYF	17	TRBJ2-3	TRBV29-1	-
CASSQTPDFTTEAFF	15	TRBJ1-1	TRBV4-3	-
CASSSGVEDEKLFF	14	TRBJ1-4	TRBV12-3/TRBV12-4	-
CASSLSMSRDREDTQYF	17	TRBJ2-3	TRBV28	-
CASSPTGTGGTYEQYF	16	TRBJ2-7	TRBV4-3	-
CASSASGGYTF	11	TRBJ1-2	TRBV9	-
CAYRDRQNGYTF	12	TRBJ1-2	TRBV7-8	-
CASSWGTSAYNEQFF	15	TRBJ2-1	TRBV12-3/TRBV12-4	-
CASSMGMGSSYEQYF	15	TRBJ2-7	TRBV6-1	few